This TCR beta chain was documented in a study of T cells after yellow fever vaccination. Germline values: CDR1 MNHEY, CDR2 SVGEGT. The ends lost 3 bases at V and 8 bases at J; junction bases unmatched: 12. The CDR3 is 16 residues long. Only a few counts were recorded for this clonotype. Its specificity is not known. The 5'RACE template-switching step produced TCR cDNA and added a universal primer site and UMIs. MiXCR, applied by TCRdb to the 5' RACE reads, yields one record per CDR3 protein. The sample yields 50,000 or so distinct CDR3 sequences, roughly 7% seen once. Overall study findings and caveats: There was a small share of clonotypes that showed up in both the CD4 and CD8 compartments. Abundant clonotypes from the bulk population could contaminate FACS-sorted repertoires. Subsequent to the booster, the majority of primary-vaccination clones reappeared (96% CD4, 70% to 90% CD8).

V and J are TRBV6-2 or TRBV6-3 and TRBJ2-1; 8 bases align to TRBD1. The sample here was CD8+ T cells sorted from PBMCs, taken more than 13 days after the first yellow fever vaccination. This TCR was recovered from a man aged 18 to 29 who received the YFV17D yellow fever vaccine. The CDR3 region has the DNA TGTGCCAGCAGTTATATTCAGGGGGCAGTCGTAGATGAGCAGTTCTTC. The encoded protein is CASSYIQGAVVDEQFF.